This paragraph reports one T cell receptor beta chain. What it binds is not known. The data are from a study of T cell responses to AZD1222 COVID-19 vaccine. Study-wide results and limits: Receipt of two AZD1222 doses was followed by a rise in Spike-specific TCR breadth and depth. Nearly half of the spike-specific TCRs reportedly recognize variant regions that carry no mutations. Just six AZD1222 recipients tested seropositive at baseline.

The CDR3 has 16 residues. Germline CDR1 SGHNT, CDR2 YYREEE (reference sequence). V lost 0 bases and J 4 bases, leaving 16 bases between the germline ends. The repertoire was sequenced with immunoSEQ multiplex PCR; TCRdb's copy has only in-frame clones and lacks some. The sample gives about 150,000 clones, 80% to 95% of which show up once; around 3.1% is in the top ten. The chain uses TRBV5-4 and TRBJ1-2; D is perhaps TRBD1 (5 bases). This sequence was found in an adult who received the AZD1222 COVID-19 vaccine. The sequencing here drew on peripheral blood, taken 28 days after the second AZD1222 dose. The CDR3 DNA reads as TGTGCCAGCAGCTTGGGGTCAGGGCAATTTGGCTATGGCTACACCTTC. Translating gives CASSLGSGQFGYGYTF.